Listed below are T cell receptor beta chains from one sample, sequenced in a study of beta chain features in type 1 diabetes. Here immunoSEQ multiplex PCR was the method, and the copy in TCRdb shows in-frame clones only, minus some. Of some 240,000 clones in the sample, 16% are singletons; the top ten hold more than 0.075%. Sample: naive CD4+ T cells from blood. These receptors all stem from a young man with type 1 diabetes. Both conserved end residues are part of each CDR3. The D gene is left open where the match is weak. Clone size is not always given. Where it is, it says once, few, many or a class for expanded clones.

J gene,D gene,clone size,V gene,CDR3 protein,CDR3 DNA
TRBJ2-7,NA,NA,TRBV5-1,CASSLVETLNYEQYF,TGCGCCAGCAGCTTGGTAGAGACACTCAACTACGAGCAGTACTTC
TRBJ2-3,NA,few,TRBV18,CASSRRTAFTDTQYF,TGTGCCAGCTCACGTCGGACTGCATTCACAGATACGCAGTATTTT
TRBJ2-1,NA,NA,TRBV30,CAWRKGVAEDNEQFF,TGTGCCTGGAGAAAGGGAGTAGCAGAAGACAATGAGCAGTTCTTC
TRBJ1-1,NA,few,TRBV7-9,CASSLQGYTEAFF,TGTGCCAGCAGCCTTCAGGGCTACACTGAAGCTTTCTTT
TRBJ2-6,NA,NA,TRBV14,CASRNSGANVLTF,TGTGCCAGCAGGAATTCTGGGGCCAACGTCCTGACTTTC
TRBJ2-7,NA,few,TRBV28,CVVNRVDTYEQYF,TGTGTCGTCAACAGGGTGGACACCTACGAGCAGTACTTC
TRBJ1-4,TRBD1,few,TRBV30,CAWSGTGDEKLFF,TGTGCCTGGAGTGGGACAGGGGATGAAAAACTGTTTTTT
TRBJ1-3,NA,few,TRBV7-8,CASSSPGGNTIYF,TGTGCCAGCAGCTCCCCAGGAGGAAACACCATATATTTT
TRBJ2-2,NA,NA,TRBV25-1,CASRDITGELFF,TGTGCCAGCAGAGACATCACCGGGGAGCTGTTTTTT
TRBJ1-1,TRBD1,NA,TRBV6-5,CASSYSGTGNTEAFF,TGTGCCAGCAGTTACTCGGGGACAGGGAACACTGAAGCTTTCTTT
TRBJ2-1,TRBD2,NA,TRBV9,CASSRIGTSGSFNEQFF,TGTGCCAGCAGTCGAATCGGGACTAGCGGGAGTTTTAATGAGCAGTTCTTC
TRBJ2-1,TRBD2,NA,TRBV30,CAWSVGGTSREQFF,TGTGCCTGGAGTGTAGGCGGGACTAGCAGAGAGCAGTTCTTC
TRBJ2-7,NA,few,TRBV28,CASSPLRGSPYEQYF,TGTGCCAGCAGCCCCCTTAGGGGGTCTCCCTACGAGCAGTACTTC
TRBJ2-5,TRBD2,few,TRBV7-9,CASSLGASGGQETQYF,TGTGCCAGCAGCCTTGGGGCTAGCGGGGGCCAAGAGACCCAGTACTTC
TRBJ2-5,NA,NA,TRBV7-9,CASSLGTGETQYF,TGTGCCAGCAGCTTAGGGACCGGGGAGACCCAGTACTTC
TRBJ1-2,NA,NA,TRBV29-1,CSVVEQAHYGYTF,TGCAGCGTTGTGGAACAGGCCCACTATGGCTACACCTTC
TRBJ2-6,NA,NA,TRBV5-1,CASSLATTSGANVLTF,TGCGCCAGCAGCTTGGCGACAACCTCTGGGGCCAACGTCCTGACTTTC
TRBJ2-3,NA,NA,TRBV28,CASSTSLDTQYF,NA
TRBJ2-1,NA,few,TRBV23-1,CASSRREQFF,TGCGCCAGCAGTCGGCGGGAGCAGTTCTTC
TRBJ2-7,TRBD1,NA,TRBV4-1,CASSARDSYEQYF,TGCGCCAGCAGCGCCCGGGACAGCTACGAGCAGTACTTC
TRBJ2-5,TRBD1,few,TRBV5-6,CASSDGTGRRETQYF,TGTGCCAGCAGCGACGGGACAGGGCGACGGGAGACCCAGTACTTC
TRBJ2-7,TRBD2,NA,TRBV25-1,CASSEPGTSGFYEQYF,TGTGCCAGCAGTGAACCCGGGACTAGCGGATTCTACGAGCAGTACTTC
TRBJ1-5,TRBD1,NA,TRBV7-6,CASSFTGGHNQPQHF,TGTGCCAGCAGCTTTACAGGGGGACACAATCAGCCCCAGCATTTT
TRBJ2-7,NA,few,TRBV4-1,CASSLDSISYEQYF,TGCGCCAGCAGCCTAGACAGCATTTCCTACGAGCAGTACTTC
TRBJ2-5,NA,NA,TRBV29-1,CSVHQETQYF,TGCAGCGTCCACCAAGAGACCCAGTACTTC
TRBJ2-4,NA,NA,TRBV7-9,CASSHLWGRDIQYF,TGTGCCAGCAGTCACTTGTGGGGAAGGGACATTCAGTACTTC
TRBJ2-1,TRBD2,few,TRBV29-1,CSVVAGGTNEQFF,TGCAGCGTTGTAGCGGGAGGAACCAATGAGCAGTTCTTC
TRBJ2-5,NA,NA,TRBV7-2,CASSYKRVETQYF,TGTGCCAGCAGCTATAAAAGGGTGGAGACCCAGTACTTC
TRBJ2-3,NA,NA,TRBV4-1,CASSQDVAVANTQYF,TGCGCCAGCAGCCAAGATGTGGCAGTCGCGAATACGCAGTATTTT
TRBJ2-3,NA,NA,TRBV15,CATSRDTGPDTQYF,TGTGCCACCAGCAGAGATACGGGGCCAGATACGCAGTATTTT
TRBJ2-7,NA,NA,TRBV18,CASSPKGNYEQYF,TGTGCCAGCTCACCAAAGGGAAACTACGAGCAGTACTTC
TRBJ2-3,NA,few,TRBV4-2,CASSQDGRADTQYF,TGTGCCAGCAGCCAAGATGGACGCGCAGATACGCAGTATTTT
TRBJ2-3,NA,NA,TRBV30,CAADIPQDTQYF,TGTGCCGCTGACATCCCACAAGATACGCAGTATTTT
TRBJ1-2,NA,NA,TRBV29-1,CSVVPGYTF,TGCAGCGTTGTCCCTGGCTACACCTTC
TRBJ1-1,NA,few,TRBV30,CAWSRMNTEAFF,TGTGCCTGGAGCAGGATGAACACTGAAGCTTTCTTT
TRBJ2-1,NA,NA,TRBV10-3,CAISDRDNEQFF,TGTGCCATCAGTGACAGGGACAATGAGCAGTTCTTC
TRBJ2-4,NA,NA,TRBV7-6,CASSLEGHLAKNIQYF,TGTGCCAGCAGCTTAGAGGGACATTTAGCCAAAAACATTCAGTACTTC
TRBJ1-2,NA,NA,TRBV30,CAWSTGPNYGYTF,TGTGCCTGGAGTACAGGACCTAACTATGGCTACACCTTC
TRBJ1-1,NA,few,TRBV4-2,CASSQDWEKETFF,TGTGCCAGCAGCCAAGATTGGGAAAAAGAAACTTTCTTT
TRBJ2-1,TRBD2,few,TRBV7-3,CASSLGSGIGQFF,TGTGCCAGCAGCTTAGGGAGCGGGATTGGGCAGTTCTTC
TRBJ2-5,NA,few,TRBV25-1,CASSELRDQETQYF,TGTGCCAGCAGTGAATTAAGGGACCAAGAGACCCAGTACTTC
TRBJ2-7,NA,NA,TRBV5-1,CASSLRGSGSYEQYF,TGCGCCAGCAGCCTACGGGGGTCAGGCTCCTACGAGCAGTACTTC
TRBJ2-7,NA,NA,TRBV7-9,CASSLTQYEQYF,TGTGCCAGCAGCCTTACTCAGTACGAGCAGTACTTC
TRBJ2-6,TRBD2,few,TRBV10-3,CATGTSSGANVLTF,TGTGCCACCGGGACTAGTTCTGGGGCCAACGTCCTGACTTTC
TRBJ1-1,TRBD1,NA,TRBV29-1,CSYNTGGTEAFF,TGCAGCTATAATACAGGGGGCACTGAAGCTTTCTTT
TRBJ2-2,NA,NA,TRBV7-9,CASSPRGWTAGELFF,TGTGCCAGCAGCCCGAGGGGGTGGACCGCCGGGGAGCTGTTTTTT
TRBJ2-3,NA,NA,TRBV7-3,CASSSSDTSTDTQYF,TGTGCCAGCAGCTCTTCCGATACTAGCACAGATACGCAGTATTTT